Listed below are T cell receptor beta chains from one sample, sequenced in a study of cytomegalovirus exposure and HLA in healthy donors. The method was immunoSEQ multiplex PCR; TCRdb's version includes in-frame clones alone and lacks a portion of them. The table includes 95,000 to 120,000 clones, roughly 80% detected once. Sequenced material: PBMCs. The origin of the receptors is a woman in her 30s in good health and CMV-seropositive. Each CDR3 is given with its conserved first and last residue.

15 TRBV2 CASRPGTSAAAEQYF
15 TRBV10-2 CASSETGTGVSPLHF
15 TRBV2 CANSQGGAGVHEQYF
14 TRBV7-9 CASSLQGMNTEAFF
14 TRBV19 CASSSSGGGYEQYF
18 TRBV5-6 CASSLSPDRDLIVTEAFF
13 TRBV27 CASSLRRDTEAFF
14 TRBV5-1 CASSPSTGDYGYTF
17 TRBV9 CASSGTSGRLNTGELFF
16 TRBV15 CATSPRDRGIGTEAFF
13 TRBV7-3 CASSRGQLTEAFF
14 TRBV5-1 CASSPGTGRIEQYF
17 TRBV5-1 CASSLASIVQGTGELFF
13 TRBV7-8 CASRPGQGLTQYF
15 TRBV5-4 CASSHRDSYTDTQYF
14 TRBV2 CASSQGGSYNEQFF
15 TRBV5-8 CASSLGASRNQPQHF
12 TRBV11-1 CASSLGTGDPFF
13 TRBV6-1 CASKAAGNQPQHF
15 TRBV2 CASSEVGQGYPEAFF
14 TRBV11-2 CASSLVGSNQPQHF
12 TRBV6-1 CASGTGRLAAFF
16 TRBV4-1 CASSQVSGFSGNTIYF
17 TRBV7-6 CASSLEVAGPAKNIQYF
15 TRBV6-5 CASRGQGGVLTEAFF
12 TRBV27 CASGRDKDEQFF
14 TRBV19 CASSTGSSGNTIYF
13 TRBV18 CATSEAVNTEAFF
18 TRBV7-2 CASSVEEGGRGTTYEQYF
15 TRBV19 CASSIWPDREGEQYF
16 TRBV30 CAWRKTGLAGANVLTF
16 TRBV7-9 CASSFGRRGGQDGYTF
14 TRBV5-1 CASSKGQGDTEAFF
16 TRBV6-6 CASSPRLAENTGELFF
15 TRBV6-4 CASSDGAGRSSEAFF
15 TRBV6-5 CASSYAGLPYNEQFF
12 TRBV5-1 CASSFGTDTQYF
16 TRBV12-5 CASGLVREGVPSEQYF
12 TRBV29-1 CSVGQGNTEAFF
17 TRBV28 CASSSGELYSGSYEQYF
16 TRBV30 CAWIGLGQDSGNTIYF
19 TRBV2 CASSETGMSSGLKYNEQFF
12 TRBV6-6 CASSSDRQPQHF
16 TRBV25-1 CASSETRTGGVEKLFF
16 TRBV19 CASSIDRGQPADTQYF
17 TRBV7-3 CASSLTGGAGMSGELFF
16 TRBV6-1 CASSADRGEGNTEAFF
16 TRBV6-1 CASSDMGSANGNTIYF
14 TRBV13 CASSLYGENYGYTF
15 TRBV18 CASSPGDRGIYEQYF